These 9 T cell receptor beta chains were sequenced from one sample in a study of shared clonotypes between healthy human individuals. Measured with immunoSEQ multiplex PCR; TCRdb has only the in-frame clones, and not every one. This table has about 1.1 million clones, around three quarters appearing once. Source material: memory CD4+ T cells from PBMCs. Indicated subset: CD45RA-negative fraction. The source is a young man in good health. Some clones in this sample may be carry-over from other donors' samples.

This sequence joins TRBV10-3 and TRBJ1-4; D perhaps matches TRBD1 (5 bases). This CDR3 is built from 16 residues. Trimming took off 4 bases at V and 0 bases at J, with 12 bases between the two ends. From germline, CDR1 is ENHRY and CDR2 SYGVKD. CDR3 sequence (DNA): TGTGCCATCAGTGTCTCGACAGATGCAACTAATGAAAAACTGTTTTTT. Amino acids: CAISVSTDATNEKLFF.

Ten or more counts support this clone. Other DNA sequences within the sample encode an identical CDR3. The chain is built from TRBV30 and TRBJ1-5; no clear D. In germline, CDR1 is GTSNPN, CDR2 SVGIG (reference sequence). CDR3 size: 15 residues. V lost 3 bases, J lost 3 bases, and 15 bases lay in between. DNA for the CDR3: TGTGCCTGGAGCGCACTTTTGGGATCCAATCAGCCCCAGCATTTT. Residues: CAWSALLGSNQPQHF.

The V gene is TRBV2, the J gene TRBJ1-2; TRBD1 is a possible D gene (6 bases). V lost 9 bases, J lost 4 bases, and 18 bases lay in between. CDR3 size: 14 residues. CDR1 is SNHLY, CDR2 FYNNEI, per germline. This CDR3 reads CARSPRGSAYGYTF. CDR3 DNA sequence: TGTGCCAGGAGTCCCAGGGGATCCGCCTATGGCTACACCTTC.

The chain employs TRBV5-1 and TRBJ2-7; 11 nucleotides match TRBD1. Germline CDR1 reads SGHRS; CDR2 reads YFSETQ. With V trimmed by 4 bases and J by 0 bases, 12 bases remained unmatched. The CDR3 sequence is 18 residues long. The CDR3: CASSVSGTGGISSYEQYF. The CDR3 nucleotides are TGCGCCAGCAGCGTCTCCGGGACAGGGGGTATTTCCTCCTACGAGCAGTACTTC. The variable domain in full, with the rest retrieved from reference TRBV5-1 and TRBJ2-7, is KAGVTQTPRYLIKTRGQQVTLSCSPISGHRSVSWYQQTPGQGLQFLFEYFSETQRNKGNFPGRFSGRQFSNSRSEMNVSTLELGDSALYLCASSVSGTGGISSYEQYFGPGTRLTVT.

The V call is TRBV28, the J call TRBJ2-7, with TRBD2 identical over 8 bases. V shed 11 bases, J shed 2 bases, and the junction held 11 bases outside the gene matches. The germline gives CDR1 MDHEN, CDR2 SYDVKM. CDR3 length equals 14 residues. The CDR3 loop reads CASSSGLEAYEQYF. The CDR3 DNA is TGTGCCTCTTCCTCGGGACTAGAGGCCTACGAGCAGTACTTC. The whole variable domain, remainder taken from reference TRBV28 and TRBJ2-7, is DVKVTQSSRYLVKRTGEKVFLECVQDMDHENMFWYRQDPGLGLRLIYFSYDVKMKEKGDIPEGYSVSREKKERFSLILESASTNQTSMYLCASSSGLEAYEQYFGPGTRLTVT.

The chain has TRBV28 and TRBJ2-7; either TRBD1 or TRBD2 may supply D (7 bases each). V was shortened by 11 bases and J by 3 bases, with 23 bases between the two germline ends. Germline CDR1 is MDHEN and CDR2 is SYDVKM. The CDR3 extends over 15 amino acids. CDR3 nucleotide sequence: TGTGCCGCAAAGGGGGCGGGGGCCAGTCGCTACGAGCAGTACTTC. This sequence encodes CAAKGAGASRYEQYF.

This clone was picked up many times. The identical CDR3 is also encoded by other nucleotide sequences in the sample. The chain employs TRBV30 and TRBJ2-7; 9 nucleotides align to TRBD2. The CDR3 has 14 residues. Germline V lookup: CDR1 GTSNPN, CDR2 SVGIG (reference sequence). V shed 3 bases and J 6 bases; nucleotides not matched to a gene: 9. The CDR3 nucleotides are TGTGCCTGGAGGCCCTGGCGGGAGGGCCGCGAGCAGTACTTC. It encodes CAWRPWREGREQYF.

The rearrangement uses TRBV28 and TRBJ1-2, with D unclear. The V end lost 3 bases, the J end lost 6 bases, and 14 bases lay between the germline ends. Germline CDR1 is MDHEN and CDR2 is SYDVKM. The CDR3 is made up of 14 amino acids. The CDR3: CASSFRNRPDGYTF. The CDR3 DNA reads as TGTGCCAGCAGTTTCAGGAACCGGCCCGATGGCTACACCTTC.

The rearrangement uses TRBV9 and TRBJ2-3, with 9 positions matching TRBD1. Germline V gene data show CDR1 as SGDLS and CDR2 as YYNGEE. This CDR3 spans 14 amino acids. The trim removed 3 bases at V and 4 bases at J, leaving 3 bases unmatched. CDR3 sequence (DNA): TGTGCCAGCAGCGCCAGACAGGGGGCAGATACGCAGTATTTT. Its translation: CASSARQGADTQYF.